This T cell receptor (beta chain) is from a study of blood T cell repertoires in COVID-19. Study-level background: Whether acute or convalescent, the COVID-19 samples came from the United States, Italy and Spain. PBMCs, B-cell-depleted T cells, or T cells provided the cDNA or gDNA that made up the material.

Authors' processing steps: By means of reference gene primer amplification, nucleated cell counts were estimated. The repertoire was sequenced with immunoSEQ multiplex PCR; TCRdb's copy has only in-frame clones and lacks some. That table is the source of V, J and clone size, and D and trimming were worked out from the DNA. Here the sample spans more than 150,000 clones, roughly three quarters being singletons. CDR1 and CDR2 from the germline V gene are KGHDR and SFDVKD. This CDR3 region has 13 residues. The V end was cut by 6 bases, the J end by 2 bases, with 9 bases between. This sequence originates from a man aged 55 to 69 with active or convalescent COVID-19. Sample: peripheral blood. The chain carries TRBV24-1 and TRBJ1-1; a weak D match, TRBD1 (5 bases). The CDR3 nucleotides read TGTGCCACCAGTCGGGGGTTTAACACTGAAGCTTTCTTT. It specifies CATSRGFNTEAFF.